The sequence of this T cell receptor (beta chain) was determined in a study of cytomegalovirus exposure and HLA in healthy donors. Study summary: From donors who were HLA-typed, an early data release held 80 million to 95 million unique TCRs. The study's findings and limits: HLA allele associations emerged for roughly 16,000 TCR beta sequences in a later analysis, at 0.05 false discovery rate.

The germline gives CDR1 KGHSH, CDR2 LQKENI. Trimming stripped 2 bases from V and 1 base from J, with 5 bases between. This CDR3 comprises 13 residues. Primers for the PCR totalled 60 Vbeta and 13 Jbeta. Source study methods: Later, an analysis found some 80 million unique TCR beta chains, and 8.5 million to 14 million of these were shared. Measured with immunoSEQ multiplex PCR; TCRdb has only the in-frame clones, and not every one. D and trimming were read from the DNA, whereas the V and J calls and clone size are those reported in that table. The top ten hold 9.5% to 12% of the sample, which has under 200,000 clones, about four fifths seen once. With regard to this clone: Its antigen remains unidentified.

Sequencing was performed on PBMCs. This sequence joins TRBV18 and TRBJ1-1; D is unclear. The TCR was taken from a man aged 45-65 years in good health and CMV-seropositive. The CDR3 coding sequence is TGTGCCAGCTCACCAGCAGGGAACACTGAAGCTTTCTTT. It translates to CASSPAGNTEAFF. Full variable domain (outside the CDR3, taken from reference TRBV18 and TRBJ1-1): NAGVMQNPRHLVRRRGQEARLRCSPMKGHSHVYWYRQLPEEGLKFMVYLQKENIIDESGMPKERFSAEFPKEGPSILRIQQVVRGDSAAYFCASSPAGNTEAFFGQGTRLTVV.